The rows below give T cell receptor beta chains drawn from one sample of a study of CD8 T cells in ankylosing spondylitis. TCRdb itself ran the 5' RACE reads through MiXCR, one entry per CDR3 protein. The profile covers about 240,000 distinct CDR3 sequences, with about 10% appearing a single time and 6% to 7.5% taken by the ten largest. Sample: blood, either unsorted or a sorted T cell fraction (not recorded which). The receptor set was obtained from a male donor with ankylosing spondylitis or in good health (not recorded which). Both conserved end residues are part of each CDR3. A D gene is named only where the DNA matches it firmly. Part of the rows lack a size; the others show once, few, many or a class for expanded clones.

abundance	v_gene	j_gene	d_gene	CDR3nt	CDR3aa
many	TRBV27	TRBJ2-7	TRBD1	TGTGCCAGCAGTTTAGACGGGACAGGGGGCTCCTACGAGCAGTACTTC	CASSLDGTGGSYEQYF
many	TRBV18	TRBJ2-1	-	TGTGCCAGCTCACCAGACGGGAGCTCCTACAATGAGCAGTTCTTC	CASSPDGSSYNEQFF
many	TRBV7-2	TRBJ1-3	-	TGTGCCAGCAGCCTCCGGGACTCTGGAAACACCATATATTTT	CASSLRDSGNTIYF
many	TRBV5-1	TRBJ2-5	TRBD2	TGCGCCAGCAGGCGGGAGTACTCGACCCAGTACTTC	CASRREYSTQYF
many	TRBV29-1	TRBJ1-2	-	TGCAGCGTTGGGGACGGGGGGGACTATGGCTACACCTTC	CSVGDGGDYGYTF
few	TRBV20-1	TRBJ2-3	-	TGCAGTGCTATTTGGGGGCCCTCTAGCACAGATACGCAGTATTTT	CSAIWGPSSTDTQYF
few	TRBV7-9	TRBJ2-7	TRBD1	TGTGCCAGCAGCGATCTTGACAGGGACCCCTACGAGCAGTACTTC	CASSDLDRDPYEQYF
few	TRBV21-1	TRBJ2-1	-	TGTGCCAGCAGCGAGAGAAAGGGACCCCTCGACAATGAGCAGTTCTTC	CASSERKGPLDNEQFF
-	TRBV5-1	TRBJ2-1	-	TGCGCCAGCAGCTTGGAGGGGTTCACCTACAATGAGCAGTTCTTC	CASSLEGFTYNEQFF
many	TRBV20-1	TRBJ2-1	TRBD2	TGCAGTGCTGGGACTAGCGGGACATATGAGCAGTTCTTC	CSAGTSGTYEQFF
-	TRBV29-1	TRBJ2-5	-	TGCAGCGTTGTGGGGGCCGCTAGCGGATCCCAAGAGACCCAGTACTTC	CSVVGAASGSQETQYF
few	TRBV28	TRBJ2-7	-	TGTGCCAGCAGTCTTTGGTCAGGGGAGCACGAGCAGTACTTC	CASSLWSGEHEQYF